This is a list of T cell receptor beta chains from one sample in a study of control samples from healthy donors and cancer patients. Using immunoSEQ multiplex PCR, the repertoire was profiled, and TCRdb retains in-frame clones only, with some absent. This sample has around 25,000 clones, with around 90% found just once. The sequencing sample was made of PBMCs. The receptors originated from a man in his fifties with lung cancer. The CDR3 runs from the conserved cysteine through the conserved F or W. Each record gives: J gene, V gene, clone size, CDR3 protein. The size of a clone is reported for some rows only, either as once, few or many, or as a class for expanded clones.

j_gene: TRBJ2-7
v_gene: TRBV7-8
abundance: -
CDR3aa: CASSLSLQGAHEQYF

j_gene: TRBJ2-3
v_gene: TRBV18
abundance: -
CDR3aa: CASSPRTREDTQYF

j_gene: TRBJ1-4
v_gene: TRBV10-3
abundance: -
CDR3aa: CATLDGGNEKLFF

j_gene: TRBJ2-7
v_gene: TRBV6-2/TRBV6-3
abundance: -
CDR3aa: CASSRTGQHYEQYF

j_gene: TRBJ1-2
v_gene: TRBV24-1
abundance: -
CDR3aa: CATSERTGVEGGYTF

j_gene: TRBJ2-2
v_gene: TRBV10-3
abundance: -
CDR3aa: CAISESPLDGIDGELFF

j_gene: TRBJ1-1
v_gene: TRBV7-6
abundance: few
CDR3aa: CASRQHVLSTEAFF

j_gene: TRBJ1-6
v_gene: TRBV21-1
abundance: -
CDR3aa: CASRVLDF

j_gene: TRBJ2-5
v_gene: TRBV7-2
abundance: -
CDR3aa: CASSLLSGETQYF

j_gene: TRBJ2-5
v_gene: TRBV7-7
abundance: -
CDR3aa: CASSLAWGSETQYF

j_gene: TRBJ1-1
v_gene: TRBV5-1
abundance: -
CDR3aa: CAGSTTSHTEAFF

j_gene: TRBJ2-1
v_gene: TRBV6-5
abundance: -
CDR3aa: CASRRTGQGNEQFF

j_gene: TRBJ1-6
v_gene: TRBV3-1/TRBV3-2
abundance: -
CDR3aa: CASSRITAAFSSNSPLHF

j_gene: TRBJ2-2
v_gene: TRBV5-6
abundance: -
CDR3aa: CASSFLQVYTGELFF

j_gene: TRBJ2-3
v_gene: TRBV5-1
abundance: -
CDR3aa: CASSLGGQPDTQYF

j_gene: TRBJ1-1
v_gene: TRBV28
abundance: once
CDR3aa: CASSSRQGITEAFF

j_gene: TRBJ2-5
v_gene: TRBV12-3/TRBV12-4
abundance: -
CDR3aa: CASSFRLGEQYF

j_gene: TRBJ2-1
v_gene: TRBV6-2/TRBV6-3
abundance: -
CDR3aa: CASSYGGIRRDEQFF

j_gene: TRBJ1-2
v_gene: TRBV21-1
abundance: -
CDR3aa: CAPGEDTQGKENYGYTF

j_gene: TRBJ2-3
v_gene: TRBV24-1
abundance: once
CDR3aa: CATSEGASTDTQYF

j_gene: TRBJ2-5
v_gene: TRBV1
abundance: -
CDR3aa: CTSSQDRTSGAVETQYF

j_gene: TRBJ2-3
v_gene: TRBV10-1
abundance: -
CDR3aa: CASSEARGLGTDTQYF

j_gene: TRBJ1-4
v_gene: TRBV9
abundance: -
CDR3aa: CASSERGLSQEKLFF

j_gene: TRBJ1-1
v_gene: TRBV7-2
abundance: -
CDR3aa: CASSTQGDTEAFF

j_gene: TRBJ2-7
v_gene: TRBV6-5
abundance: -
CDR3aa: CASSYSHYSYEQYF

j_gene: TRBJ2-3
v_gene: TRBV29-1
abundance: -
CDR3aa: CSVEGLAVYTDTQYF

j_gene: TRBJ1-1
v_gene: TRBV2
abundance: once
CDR3aa: CASSPSGLNTEAFF

j_gene: TRBJ2-5
v_gene: TRBV6-1
abundance: few
CDR3aa: CASSEGGAETQYF

j_gene: TRBJ1-5
v_gene: TRBV20-1
abundance: -
CDR3aa: CSASSGNSNQPQHF

j_gene: TRBJ2-2
v_gene: TRBV30
abundance: -
CDR3aa: CVLESWRNTGELFF

j_gene: TRBJ2-2
v_gene: TRBV29-1
abundance: -
CDR3aa: CSVRAPLSGELFF

j_gene: TRBJ1-1
v_gene: TRBV19
abundance: -
CDR3aa: CASSIRDTEAFF

j_gene: TRBJ1-5
v_gene: TRBV5-4
abundance: -
CDR3aa: CASSLCIGQGDCQPQHF

j_gene: TRBJ1-6
v_gene: TRBV6-5
abundance: once
CDR3aa: CASVWTGNSPLHF

j_gene: TRBJ1-6
v_gene: TRBV5-4
abundance: -
CDR3aa: CASTQSAGHSYNSPLHF

j_gene: TRBJ1-3
v_gene: TRBV2
abundance: -
CDR3aa: CASSGGGTGSGNTIYF

j_gene: TRBJ2-1
v_gene: TRBV5-1
abundance: -
CDR3aa: CASSLVPGNEQFF

j_gene: TRBJ1-1
v_gene: TRBV30
abundance: -
CDR3aa: CAWSVPPGRMNTEAFF

j_gene: TRBJ2-5
v_gene: TRBV4-3
abundance: -
CDR3aa: CASSQDISGWQQETQYF

j_gene: TRBJ1-1
v_gene: TRBV20-1
abundance: -
CDR3aa: CSASDRSEAFF

j_gene: TRBJ1-4
v_gene: TRBV7-2
abundance: -
CDR3aa: CASSLGQRNEKLFF

j_gene: TRBJ2-2
v_gene: TRBV7-2
abundance: -
CDR3aa: CASRYTGELFF

j_gene: TRBJ2-3
v_gene: TRBV30
abundance: -
CDR3aa: CAWSLGLAPDTQYF

j_gene: TRBJ2-1
v_gene: TRBV7-9
abundance: -
CDR3aa: CASSGQGDNEQFF

j_gene: TRBJ1-2
v_gene: TRBV6-2/TRBV6-3
abundance: -
CDR3aa: CASSTGTGGDYGYTF

j_gene: TRBJ2-3
v_gene: TRBV4-1
abundance: once
CDR3aa: CASSQGASADTDTQYF

j_gene: TRBJ2-2
v_gene: TRBV4-1
abundance: -
CDR3aa: CASSQEGGYWDGELFF

j_gene: TRBJ1-2
v_gene: TRBV25-1
abundance: few
CDR3aa: CASSEWADRTLYGYTF

j_gene: TRBJ1-4
v_gene: TRBV9
abundance: -
CDR3aa: CASSVTAEVYNEKLFF

j_gene: TRBJ2-1
v_gene: TRBV5-1
abundance: -
CDR3aa: CASSTGASSYNEQFF